These T cell receptor beta chains were read from a single sample in a study of T cell responses to AZD1222 COVID-19 vaccine. TCRdb's copy holds only in-frame clones and misses some; the assay was immunoSEQ multiplex PCR. The sample consists of more than 95,000 clones, approximately 88% of them appearing once. The starting material was peripheral blood, obtained on day 0 of AZD1222 vaccination. These receptors were collected from an adult in good health. CDR3s include the opening cysteine and the closing phenylalanine or tryptophan.

TRBV14,16,CASSRGGQFSGNTIYF
TRBV5-1,12,CASSLGANTQYF
TRBV5-4,15,CASRERGASENIQYF
TRBV6-1,16,CASREGYRRTNEKLFF
TRBV21-1,13,CASSKTSNYGYTF
TRBV6-5,14,CASSYSRRAYEQYF
TRBV28,14,CASINGGGGNEQFF
TRBV7-8,16,CASSLELANSYNEQFF
TRBV28,12,CASSGGNQPQHF
TRBV11-2,14,CASSLSNRVGEQYF
TRBV19,14,CASSSSAVEETQYF
TRBV5-1,14,CASSLGQGAEGYTF
TRBV7-2,15,CASSLLRTVYTEAFF
TRBV12-3/TRBV12-4,13,CASSFTPFSEAFF
TRBV6-6,14,CASSYPGGSTEAFF
TRBV28,15,CASSFSLTVTYEQYF